This record concerns one TCR beta chain sequence. Measured with immunoSEQ multiplex PCR; TCRdb has only the in-frame clones, and not every one. The profile shows fewer than 300,000 clones, more than 75% of them singletons. This entry comes from a study of blood T cell repertoires in COVID-19. In germline, CDR1 is SGHTA, CDR2 FQGNSA. The germline V and J ends were trimmed by 0 bases and 4 bases, with 17 bases remaining between them. CDR3 size: 17 residues. The gene calls are TRBV7-2 and TRBJ2-3; D gene unclear. The sequencing input was PBMCs or T cells enriched from blood (not recorded which). The TCR originated in a woman aged 40-49 years with acute COVID-19. The CDR3 DNA sequence: TGTGCCAGCAGCTTAGCTTGGCTATCCCCCACAGCAGATACGCAGTATTTT. This codes for CASSLAWLSPTADTQYF.